This T cell receptor (beta chain) was documented in a study of cytomegalovirus exposure and HLA in healthy donors. Turning to this clone: What it binds is unknown.

The study's findings and limits: The study dropped some indistinguishable V segments, TRBV6-2 and TRBV6-3 among them.

Primers included in the PCR were 60 Vbeta and 13 Jbeta primers. Clones were read by immunoSEQ multiplex PCR, and TCRdb kept only the in-frame ones, dropping some. There are 100,000 to 150,000 clones in the sample, with approximately 2.6% held by the top ten. V dropped 0 bases and J dropped 11 bases, with 10 bases sitting between them. The CDR3 sequence is 12 residues long. Germline V gene lookup returns CDR1 ENHRY and CDR2 SYGVKD. The chain couples TRBV10-3 to TRBJ1-1, with D possibly matching TRBD1 (5 bases). The TCR sequence derives from a man aged 25 to 40 in good health and CMV-seronegative. The sample comprised PBMCs. The CDR3: CAISESGLTAFF. The CDR3 DNA follows: TGTGCCATCAGTGAGTCGGGACTAACGGCTTTCTTT.